One T cell receptor (beta chain) is described in this entry. The junction does not match germline at one end; this may be a read error. CDR1 is DFQATT and CDR2 is SNEGSKA in the germline V gene (reference sequence). This CDR3 has 12 amino acids. This entry is derived from a study of metastatic and nonmetastatic thyroid tumors. On the study more broadly: The authors compared repertoires across blood and tumor or nodule tissue from malignant and benign thyroid patients.

Thyroid surgery was performed in patients who had received no treatment beforehand. In the study's own analysis: Between-group CDR3 differences, defined by clinicopathological status, yielded a distant-metastasis classifier for papillary thyroid cancer. Through MiXCR, TCRdb re-clonotyped the PCR reads. In this record, the V and J calls reflect TCRdb's handling and not the investigators' own analysis. The table lists 35,000 to 50,000 clones, about a sixth of them singletons. The sequence was obtained from a female donor with papillary thyroid cancer or a benign thyroid nodule (not recorded which). Some clones in this sample may be carry-over from other donors' samples. The J gene is TRBJ1-4, the V gene TRBV20-1, with unresolved D. The sequenced sample consisted of tumor tissue. The CDR3 here is CSVGVEGEELFF. CDR3 in DNA: TGCAGTGTTGGGGTAGAGGGCGAAGAACTTTTTTTT.